This T cell receptor beta chain derives from a study of metastatic and nonmetastatic thyroid tumors. On the study more broadly: The comparison covered peripheral blood and tumor or nodule tissue in malignant and benign thyroid patients.

Patients underwent thyroid surgery, and none had received any treatment before it. Study processing details: A papillary thyroid cancer distant-metastasis classifier was built from CDR3 differences across clinicopathological groups. With MiXCR, TCRdb called clones anew from the PCR reads. TCRdb's processing, not the authors' own work, is the source of the V and J calls. The data show over 20,000 clones, 20% to 30% seen once. CDR1 MGHRA and CDR2 YSYEKL come from the germline V gene. The CDR3 is made up of 15 amino acids. Trimming took off 5 bases at V and 1 base at J, with 11 bases between the two ends. As to this clone: Its cognate antigen is unknown.

Study-level points and caveats: When malignant thyroid tumors were compared with benign nodules, TCR beta diversity was reportedly significantly higher in the malignant tumors. This held in both blood and tumor samples.

Sequenced input: blood. This receptor was identified in a male donor with papillary thyroid cancer or a benign thyroid nodule (not recorded which). Some clones in this sample may be carry-over from other donors' samples. The chain joins TRBV4-1 to TRBJ2-2; TRBD1 might be the D (5 bases). The CDR3 loop is CASSSTVLNTGELFF. The CDR3 DNA follows: TGCGCCAGCAGCTCGACAGTGCTGAACACCGGGGAGCTGTTTTTT.